This is a list of T cell receptor beta chains from one sample in a study of T cell repertoires and HLA-DP antigens. These TCRs' antigens remain unknown. Sequenced by immunoSEQ multiplex PCR; TCRdb stores in-frame clones only, minus some. The sample shows some 120,000 clones, about 91% of them seen only once. The sample taken for sequencing was CD4+ T cells from PBMCs. The receptors come from a woman between 18 and 30 years old in good health and CMV-seronegative. CDR3s include the opening cysteine and the closing phenylalanine or tryptophan. The D gene is left open where the match is weak. Size values are once, few and many counts, or a class for expanded clones, and some rows have none.

D: TRBD2; size: .; J: TRBJ2-3; V: TRBV5-1; CDR3: CASSLGTSGSTDTQYF; DNA: TGCGCCAGCAGCCTGGGGACTAGCGGATCCACAGATACGCAGTATTTT
D: TRBD2; size: .; J: TRBJ2-2; V: TRBV5-6; CDR3: CASSFPGLAAPRAGELFF; DNA: TGTGCCAGCAGCTTTCCGGGACTAGCGGCCCCGAGGGCCGGGGAGCTGTTTTTT
D: .; size: .; J: TRBJ1-3; V: TRBV10-3; CDR3: CAISSLSGHPGNTIYF; DNA: TGTGCCATCAGTTCTTTGTCGGGACATCCAGGAAACACCATATATTTT
D: .; size: .; J: TRBJ1-1; V: TRBV6-5; CDR3: CASSYSGGEGTEAFF; DNA: TGTGCCAGCAGTTACTCCGGCGGGGAAGGCACTGAAGCTTTCTTT
D: TRBD1; size: few; J: TRBJ1-2; V: TRBV6-1; CDR3: CASRTGAYGYTF; DNA: TGTGCCAGCAGGACAGGGGCTTATGGCTACACCTTC
D: .; size: .; J: TRBJ2-2; V: TRBV4-1; CDR3: CASSPLNDAGELFF; DNA: TGCGCCAGCAGCCCGTTAAACGATGCCGGGGAGCTGTTTTTT
D: TRBD1; size: .; J: TRBJ2-5; V: TRBV29-1; CDR3: CSATGFQETQYF; DNA: TGCAGCGCGACAGGGTTCCAAGAGACCCAGTACTTC
D: TRBD2; size: .; J: TRBJ2-1; V: TRBV5-6; CDR3: CASSPKRGAGYNEQFF; DNA: TGTGCCAGCAGCCCAAAGCGGGGGGCGGGATACAATGAGCAGTTCTTC
D: .; size: .; J: TRBJ2-7; V: TRBV29-1; CDR3: CSVAWDTERDEQYF; DNA: TGCAGCGTGGCTTGGGACACCGAACGGGACGAGCAGTACTTC
D: TRBD1; size: .; J: TRBJ2-7; V: TRBV25-1; CDR3: CASMGQTYEQYF; DNA: TGTGCCAGCATGGGACAGACCTACGAGCAGTACTTC
D: .; size: .; J: TRBJ1-2; V: TRBV25-1; CDR3: CASSEGTIRDYGYTF; DNA: TGTGCCAGCAGTGAGGGGACCATCCGGGACTATGGCTACACCTTC
D: TRBD2; size: .; J: TRBJ2-2; V: TRBV19; CDR3: CASSRPGTSSLQVTGELFF; DNA: TGTGCCAGTAGTAGGCCCGGGACTAGCAGTCTTCAAGTCACCGGGGAGCTGTTTTTT
D: .; size: .; J: TRBJ2-1; V: TRBV7-3; CDR3: CASSDRLRASYNEQFF; DNA: TGTGCCAGCTCAGACAGGCTAAGGGCTTCCTACAATGAGCAGTTCTTC
D: TRBD1; size: .; J: TRBJ2-1; V: TRBV5-3; CDR3: CARSLRRTGGLRVMYNEQFF; DNA: TGTGCCAGAAGCTTGAGGAGGACAGGGGGTCTAAGAGTAATGTACAATGAGCAGTTCTTC
D: TRBD2; size: .; J: TRBJ2-1; V: TRBV7-3; CDR3: CASSLSGGAYNEQFF; DNA: TGTGCCAGCAGCTTAAGCGGGGGGGCTTACAATGAGCAGTTCTTC
D: TRBD1; size: .; J: TRBJ1-6; V: TRBV6-1; CDR3: CASSTGASPLHF; DNA: TGTGCCAGCAGTACAGGGGCGAGTCCCCTCCACTTT
D: TRBD1; size: .; J: TRBJ1-4; V: TRBV7-8; CDR3: CASSLVRGNEKLFF; DNA: TGTGCCAGCAGCTTAGTCAGGGGGAATGAAAAACTGTTTTTT
D: .; size: .; J: TRBJ2-1; V: TRBV6-1; CDR3: CASKTYRYNEQFF; DNA: TGTGCCAGCAAGACCTACAGATACAATGAGCAGTTCTTC
D: TRBD2; size: .; J: TRBJ2-5; V: TRBV4-1; CDR3: CASSQFPGGEETQYF; DNA: TGCGCCAGCAGCCAATTTCCGGGAGGGGAAGAGACCCAGTACTTC
D: TRBD2; size: .; J: TRBJ2-1; V: TRBV7-2; CDR3: CASSLGLAGGNEQFF; DNA: TGTGCCAGCAGCTTGGGACTAGCGGGAGGAAATGAGCAGTTCTTC
D: .; size: .; J: TRBJ2-6; V: TRBV7-9; CDR3: CASSTRDTISSGANVLTF; DNA: TGTGCCAGCAGCACAAGGGACACAATCAGCTCTGGGGCCAACGTCCTGACTTTC
D: TRBD1; size: .; J: TRBJ2-2; V: TRBV7-9; CDR3: CASSLVWTGGTGELFF; DNA: TGTGCCAGCAGCCTCGTGTGGACAGGGGGCACCGGGGAGCTGTTTTTT
D: TRBD1; size: few; J: TRBJ1-2; V: TRBV19; CDR3: CASSSTGGGFYGYTF; DNA: TGTGCCAGTAGCTCGACAGGGGGAGGCTTCTATGGCTACACCTTC
D: .; size: .; J: TRBJ2-5; V: TRBV28; CDR3: CASSGTPGRETQYF; DNA: TGTGCCAGCAGTGGGACTCCGGGACGCGAGACCCAGTACTTC
D: TRBD1; size: .; J: TRBJ2-2; V: TRBV6-5; CDR3: CASRRTGHTGELFF; DNA: TGTGCCAGCAGGCGGACAGGGCACACCGGGGAGCTGTTTTTT
D: .; size: .; J: TRBJ2-5; V: TRBV6-1; CDR3: CASSGEGTYQETQYF; DNA: TGTGCCAGCAGTGGCGAGGGGACGTACCAAGAGACCCAGTACTTC
D: TRBD1; size: .; J: TRBJ2-5; V: TRBV28; CDR3: CASSPSGRGPGGTQYF; DNA: TGTGCCAGCAGCCCTTCGGGCAGGGGGCCTGGTGGGACCCAGTACTTC
D: .; size: .; J: TRBJ1-5; V: TRBV4-3; CDR3: CASSQEYSSNQPQHF; DNA: TGCGCCAGCAGCCAAGAGTACAGCTCCAATCAGCCCCAGCATTTT
D: .; size: .; J: TRBJ2-7; V: TRBV7-9; CDR3: CASSLTSGTQTLYEQYF; DNA: TGTGCCAGCAGCTTAACCTCCGGGACACAAACCCTTTACGAGCAGTACTTC
D: .; size: .; J: TRBJ1-1; V: TRBV6-5; CDR3: CASSYEPGGMNTEAFF; DNA: TGTGCCAGCAGTTACGAGCCGGGGGGGATGAACACTGAAGCTTTCTTT
D: TRBD1; size: .; J: TRBJ1-6; V: TRBV18; CDR3: CASSNDRGWDSPLHF; DNA: TGTGCCAGCTCAAACGACAGGGGGTGGGATTCACCCCTCCACTTT
D: TRBD1; size: few; J: TRBJ2-5; V: TRBV7-3; CDR3: CASSADRGQQTQYF; DNA: TGTGCCAGCAGCGCCGACAGGGGCCAACAGACCCAGTACTTC
D: .; size: .; J: TRBJ2-5; V: TRBV5-1; CDR3: CASSTGGPEETQYF; DNA: TGCGCCAGCAGCACTGGGGGACCCGAAGAGACCCAGTACTTC
D: TRBD2; size: once; J: TRBJ2-1; V: TRBV2; CDR3: CASSDTGTTEFF; DNA: TGTGCCAGCAGTGATACCGGGACTACAGAGTTCTTC
D: TRBD1; size: few; J: TRBJ1-5; V: TRBV5-1; CDR3: CASSLEGGGNQPQHF; DNA: TGCGCCAGCAGCTTGGAAGGGGGCGGCAATCAGCCCCAGCATTTT
D: TRBD1; size: once; J: TRBJ1-3; V: TRBV19; CDR3: CASTDRGNSGNTIYF; DNA: TGTGCCAGTACGGACAGGGGGAATTCTGGAAACACCATATATTTT
D: TRBD2; size: .; J: TRBJ2-5; V: TRBV19; CDR3: CASRSQRGATETQYF; DNA: TGTGCCAGTAGATCCCAGCGGGGGGCAACAGAGACCCAGTACTTC
D: .; size: .; J: TRBJ1-2; V: TRBV19; CDR3: CASLQDRSYGYTF; DNA: TGTGCCAGTCTTCAGGACAGAAGCTATGGCTACACCTTC
D: .; size: .; J: TRBJ1-1; V: TRBV28; CDR3: CASSLRGRPRDTEAFF; DNA: TGTGCCAGCAGCCTCAGGGGACGGCCGAGGGACACTGAAGCTTTCTTT
D: .; size: .; J: TRBJ2-2; V: TRBV5-4; CDR3: CASSGTGLRSTGELFF; DNA: TGTGCCAGCAGCGGAACAGGGCTAAGAAGCACCGGGGAGCTGTTTTTT
D: TRBD1; size: .; J: TRBJ1-1; V: TRBV4-1; CDR3: CASTDPYRDRRNTEAFF; DNA: TGCGCCAGCACCGATCCTTATCGGGACAGGAGGAACACTGAAGCTTTCTTT
D: .; size: .; J: TRBJ2-4; V: TRBV10-1; CDR3: CASSVGGSNIQYF; DNA: TGCGCCAGCAGTGTGGGGGGATCCAACATTCAGTACTTC
D: TRBD1; size: .; J: TRBJ1-1; V: TRBV30; CDR3: CAWATGGSTEAFF; DNA: TGTGCCTGGGCGACAGGGGGATCGACTGAAGCTTTCTTT
D: TRBD2; size: .; J: TRBJ2-1; V: TRBV4-1; CDR3: CASSQVPRTSGRAYNEQFF; DNA: TGCGCCAGCAGCCAAGTACCCCGGACTAGCGGGAGGGCCTACAATGAGCAGTTCTTC
D: TRBD2; size: .; J: TRBJ2-1; V: TRBV7-9; CDR3: CASSPSGSSYNEQFF; DNA: TGTGCCAGCAGCCCCAGCGGGAGCTCCTACAATGAGCAGTTCTTC
D: .; size: .; J: TRBJ2-1; V: TRBV6-5; CDR3: CATRGPLTYNEQFF; DNA: TGTGCCACCAGGGGCCCTCTCACCTACAATGAGCAGTTCTTC
D: .; size: .; J: TRBJ2-7; V: TRBV5-6; CDR3: CASSLVAVNEQYF; DNA: TGTGCCAGCAGCTTGGTGGCGGTGAACGAGCAGTACTTC
D: .; size: few; J: TRBJ2-2; V: TRBV6-8; CDR3: CASKGPDDTGELFF; DNA: TGTGCCAGCAAGGGACCGGACGACACCGGGGAGCTGTTTTTT
D: .; size: .; J: TRBJ2-5; V: TRBV7-2; CDR3: CASSLGAHKETQYF; DNA: TGTGCCAGCAGCTTAGGGGCCCACAAAGAGACCCAGTACTTC